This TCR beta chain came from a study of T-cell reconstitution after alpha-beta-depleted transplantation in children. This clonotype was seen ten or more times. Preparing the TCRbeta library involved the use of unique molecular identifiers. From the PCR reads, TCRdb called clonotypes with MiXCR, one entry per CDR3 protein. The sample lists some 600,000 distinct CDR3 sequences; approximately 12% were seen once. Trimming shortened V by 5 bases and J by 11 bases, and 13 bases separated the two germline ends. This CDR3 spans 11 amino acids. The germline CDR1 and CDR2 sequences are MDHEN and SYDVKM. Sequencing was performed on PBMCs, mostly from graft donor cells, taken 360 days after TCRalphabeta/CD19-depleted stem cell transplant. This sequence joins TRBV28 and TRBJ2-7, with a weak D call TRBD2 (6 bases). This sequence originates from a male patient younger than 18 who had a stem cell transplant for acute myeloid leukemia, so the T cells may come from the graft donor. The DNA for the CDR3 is TGTGCCAGCAGTGGCCTGGAGGGGAAGTACTTC. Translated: CASSGLEGKYF. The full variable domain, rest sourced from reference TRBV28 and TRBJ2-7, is DVKVTQSSRYLVKRTGEKVFLECVQDMDHENMFWYRQDPGLGLRLIYFSYDVKMKEKGDIPEGYSVSREKKERFSLILESASTNQTSMYLCASSGLEGKYFGPGTRLTVT.